This TCR beta chain was observed in a study of cytomegalovirus exposure and HLA in healthy donors. Trimming took 0 bases from V and 6 from J, leaving 6 bases between them. The V gene's germline CDR1 is LGHNA and CDR2 YSLEER. The length of the CDR3 is 13 residues. Primers for the PCR totalled 60 Vbeta and 13 Jbeta. Here immunoSEQ multiplex PCR was the method, and the copy in TCRdb shows in-frame clones only, minus some. This repertoire shows about 190,000 clones, over 70% found once; its top ten account for around 4%. General study findings and limits: Certain indistinguishable V segments, among them TRBV6-2 and TRBV6-3, were excluded. According to an earlier analysis, most TCR beta V segments yielded productive rearrangements about 87% or about 30% of the time. For TCR beta chains, V- and J-gene trimming was later linked to a missense DCLRE1C variant. Listed as cytomegalovirus-associated were over 150 TCR beta chains.

This clone came up a few times. Its antigen is not identified. The genes are TRBV4-3 and TRBJ2-4; perhaps TRBD1 as D (5 bases). The sequencing sample was made of PBMCs. This TCR came from a man aged 50-59 years in good health and CMV-seronegative. The CDR3, as DNA: TGCGCCAGCAGCCAAGAGGGGCGAAACATTCAGTACTTC. Translation: CASSQEGRNIQYF.